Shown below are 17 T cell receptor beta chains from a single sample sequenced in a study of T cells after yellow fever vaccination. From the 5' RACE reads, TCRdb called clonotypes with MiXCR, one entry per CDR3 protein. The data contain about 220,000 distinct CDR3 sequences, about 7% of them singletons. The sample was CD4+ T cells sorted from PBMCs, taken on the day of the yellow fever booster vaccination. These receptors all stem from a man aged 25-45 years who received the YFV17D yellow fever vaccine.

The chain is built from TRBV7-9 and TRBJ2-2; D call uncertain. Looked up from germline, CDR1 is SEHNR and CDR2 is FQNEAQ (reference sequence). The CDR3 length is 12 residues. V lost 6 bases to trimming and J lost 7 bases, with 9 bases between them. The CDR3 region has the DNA TGTGCCAGCAGTCCACAAATCGGGGAGCTGTTTTTT. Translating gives CASSPQIGELFF. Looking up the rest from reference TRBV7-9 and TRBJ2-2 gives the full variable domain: DTGVSQNPRHKITKRGQNVTFRCDPISEHNRLYWYRQTLGQGPEFLTYFQNEAQLEKSRLLSDRFSAERPKGSFSTLEIQRTEQGDSAMYLCASSPQIGELFFGEGSRLTVL.

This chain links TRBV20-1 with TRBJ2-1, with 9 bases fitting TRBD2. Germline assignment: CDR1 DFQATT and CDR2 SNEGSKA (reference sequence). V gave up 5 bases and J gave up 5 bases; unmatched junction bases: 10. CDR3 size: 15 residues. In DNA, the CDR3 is TGCAGTGCTTACTTACTGGCGGGAGGGGACAATGAGCAGTTCTTC. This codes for CSAYLLAGGDNEQFF.

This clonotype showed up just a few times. The CDR3 bases are TGCGCCAGCAGCTTGTGGGGAGATATGAACACTGAAGCTTTCTTT. Its translation is CASSLWGDMNTEAFF. The J gene is TRBJ1-1, the V gene TRBV5-1; the D is unclear. Germline V gene data show CDR1 as SGHRS and CDR2 as YFSETQ. This CDR3 is 15 amino acids long. V was shortened by 1 base and J by 0 bases, with 10 bases between the two germline ends.

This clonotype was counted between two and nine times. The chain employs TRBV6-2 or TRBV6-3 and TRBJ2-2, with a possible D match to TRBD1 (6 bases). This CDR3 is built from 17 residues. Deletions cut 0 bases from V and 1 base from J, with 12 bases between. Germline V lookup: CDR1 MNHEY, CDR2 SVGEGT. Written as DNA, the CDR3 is TGTGCCAGCAGTTACTCTCAAACAGGGAGGAACACCGGGGAGCTGTTTTTT. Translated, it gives CASSYSQTGRNTGELFF.

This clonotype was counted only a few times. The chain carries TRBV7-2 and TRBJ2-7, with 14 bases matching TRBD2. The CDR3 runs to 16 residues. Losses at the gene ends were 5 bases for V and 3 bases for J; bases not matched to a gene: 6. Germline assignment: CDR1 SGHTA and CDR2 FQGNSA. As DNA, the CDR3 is TGTGCCAGCAGCAGAAGGGGACTAGCGGGAGTCTACGAGCAGTACTTC. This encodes CASSRRGLAGVYEQYF.

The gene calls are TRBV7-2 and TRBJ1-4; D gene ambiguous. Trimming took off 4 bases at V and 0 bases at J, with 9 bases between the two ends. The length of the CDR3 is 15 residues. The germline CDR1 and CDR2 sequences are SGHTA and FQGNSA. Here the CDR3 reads CASSSQVATNEKLFF. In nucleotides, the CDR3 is TGTGCCAGCAGCTCTCAGGTTGCAACTAATGAAAAACTGTTTTTT. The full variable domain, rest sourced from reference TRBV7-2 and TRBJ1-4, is GAGVSQSPSNKVTEKGKDVELRCDPISGHTALYWYRQSLGQGLEFLIYFQGNSAPDKSGLPSDRFSAERTGGSVSTLTIQRTQQEDSAVYLCASSSQVATNEKLFFGSGTQLSVL.

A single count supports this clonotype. The CDR3 loop is CASRPRDSEQFF. CDR3 nucleotides: TGTGCCAGCCGCCCGCGGGATAGTGAGCAGTTCTTC. V is TRBV27 and J is TRBJ2-1, with a possible D match to TRBD2 (6 bases). The V end lost 8 bases, the J end lost 9 bases, and 14 bases lay between the germline ends. CDR3 size: 12 residues. Germline lookup yields CDR1 MNHEY and CDR2 SMNVEV (reference sequence).

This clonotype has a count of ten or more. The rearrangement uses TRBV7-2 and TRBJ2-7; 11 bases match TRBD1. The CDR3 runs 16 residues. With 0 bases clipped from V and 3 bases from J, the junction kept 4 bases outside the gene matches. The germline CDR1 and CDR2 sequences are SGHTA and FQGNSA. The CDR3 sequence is CASSLAWTGGNYEQYF. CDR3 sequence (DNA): TGTGCCAGCAGCTTAGCGTGGACAGGGGGCAACTACGAGCAGTACTTC.

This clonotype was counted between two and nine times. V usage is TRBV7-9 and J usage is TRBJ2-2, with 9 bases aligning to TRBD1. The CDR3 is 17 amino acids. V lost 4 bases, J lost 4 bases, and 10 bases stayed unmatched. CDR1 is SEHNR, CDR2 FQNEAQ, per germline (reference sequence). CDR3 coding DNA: TGTGCCAGCAGCTCCCCGCCCGGGACAGGGTTCACCGGGGAGCTGTTTTTT. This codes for CASSSPPGTGFTGELFF.

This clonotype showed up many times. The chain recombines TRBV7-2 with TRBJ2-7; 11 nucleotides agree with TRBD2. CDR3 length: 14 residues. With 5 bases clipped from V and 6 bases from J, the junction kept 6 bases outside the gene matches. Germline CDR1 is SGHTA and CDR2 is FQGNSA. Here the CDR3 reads CASSPRLAGSEQYF. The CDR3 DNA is TGTGCCAGCAGCCCCCGACTAGCGGGGAGCGAGCAGTACTTC.

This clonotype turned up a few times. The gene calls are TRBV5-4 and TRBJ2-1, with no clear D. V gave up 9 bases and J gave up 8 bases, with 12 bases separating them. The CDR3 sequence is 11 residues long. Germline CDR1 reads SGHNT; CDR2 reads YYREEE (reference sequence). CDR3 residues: CATGSHDEQFF. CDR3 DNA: TGTGCCACTGGGTCCCACGATGAGCAGTTCTTC.

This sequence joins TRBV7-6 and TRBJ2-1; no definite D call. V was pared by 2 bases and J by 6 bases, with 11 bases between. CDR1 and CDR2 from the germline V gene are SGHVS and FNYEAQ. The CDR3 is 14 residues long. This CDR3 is CASSLTPHSNEQFF. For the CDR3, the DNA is TGTGCCAGCAGCTTAACCCCTCACTCCAATGAGCAGTTCTTC.

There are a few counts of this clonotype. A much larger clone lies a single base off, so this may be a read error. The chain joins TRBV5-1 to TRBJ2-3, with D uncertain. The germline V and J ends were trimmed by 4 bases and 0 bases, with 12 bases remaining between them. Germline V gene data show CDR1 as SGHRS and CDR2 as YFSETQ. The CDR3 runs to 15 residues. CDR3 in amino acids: CASSDPAQSTDTQYF. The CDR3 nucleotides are TGCGCCAGCAGCGACCCCGCCCAGAGCACAGATACGCAGTATTTT.

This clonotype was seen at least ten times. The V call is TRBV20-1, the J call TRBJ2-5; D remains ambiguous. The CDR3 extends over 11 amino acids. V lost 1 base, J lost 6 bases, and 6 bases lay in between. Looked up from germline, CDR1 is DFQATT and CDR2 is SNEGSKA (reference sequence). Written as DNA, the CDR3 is TGCAGTGCTAGAGCGGAACAGACCCAGTACTTC. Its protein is CSARAEQTQYF.

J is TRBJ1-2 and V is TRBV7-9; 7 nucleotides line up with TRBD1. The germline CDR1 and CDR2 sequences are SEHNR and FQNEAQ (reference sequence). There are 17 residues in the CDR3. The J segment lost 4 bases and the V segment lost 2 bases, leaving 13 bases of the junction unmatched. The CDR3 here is CASSLSGKPGGTYGYTF. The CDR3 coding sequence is TGTGCCAGCAGCTTATCCGGCAAGCCAGGGGGTACCTATGGCTACACCTTC.

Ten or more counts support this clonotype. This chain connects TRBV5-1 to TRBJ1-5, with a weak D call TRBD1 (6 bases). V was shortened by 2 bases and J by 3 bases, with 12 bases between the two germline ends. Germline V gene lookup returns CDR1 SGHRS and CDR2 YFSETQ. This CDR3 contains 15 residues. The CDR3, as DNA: TGCGCCAGCAGCTTCTATGACAGGCACAATCAGCCCCAGCATTTT. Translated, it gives CASSFYDRHNQPQHF.

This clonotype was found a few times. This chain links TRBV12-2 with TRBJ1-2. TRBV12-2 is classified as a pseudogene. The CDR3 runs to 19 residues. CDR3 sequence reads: CASRQPADLGELANYGYTF. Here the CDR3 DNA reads TGTGCAAGTCGCCAGCCTGCCGACCTGGGAGAATTAGCTAACTATGGCTACACCTTC.